This passage covers 13 T cell receptor beta chains from one sample sequenced in a study of CD8 T cells in Susac syndrome. With random hexamers, about 0.45 to 1 ug RNA was reverse transcribed. TCRdb reprocessed the immunoSEQ multiplex PCR reads via MiXCR and lists one record per CDR3 protein. The sample contains some 130,000 distinct CDR3 sequences, approximately 94% of which appear only once. The sample taken for sequencing was CD4+ T cells from PBMCs. These receptors all come from a human donor with multiple sclerosis.

V is TRBV6-6 and J is TRBJ1-2; possible D gene TRBD1, 5 bases. Trimming left V 6 bases short and J 3 bases short, with 17 bases between. The CDR3 has 15 residues. In germline, CDR1 is MNHNY, CDR2 SVGAGI (reference sequence). The DNA of the CDR3 is TGTGCCAGCAGCACACCCGACAGAGGCCACTATGGCTACACCTTC. Translation gives CASSTPDRGHYGYTF.

This clonotype has only one observation. The V call is TRBV5-1, the J call TRBJ1-2; D perhaps matches TRBD1 (6 bases). Trimming left V 5 bases short and J 8 bases short, with 16 bases between. The CDR3 loop spans 13 amino acids. Germline V gives CDR1 SGHRS, CDR2 YFSETQ. The CDR3 is CASRDGGSDGYTF. In DNA form, the CDR3 reads TGCGCCAGCAGAGATGGGGGCAGCGACGGCTACACCTTC.

The rearrangement links TRBV6-5 to TRBJ1-6, with 8 nucleotides matching TRBD1. From germline, CDR1 is MNHEY and CDR2 SVGAGI. The CDR3 has 15 amino acids. V lost 1 base and J lost 10; bases outside the gene matches: 6. CDR3: CASSYYGRGRSPLHF. The CDR3 region has the DNA TGTGCCAGCAGTTACTACGGCAGGGGGCGGTCACCCCTCCACTTT.

This chain connects TRBV15 to TRBJ2-7; tentatively, D is TRBD1 (6 bases). The CDR3 runs 15 residues. V lost 0 bases to trimming and J lost 0 bases, with 9 bases between them. Germline CDR1 and CDR2: LNHNV and YYDKDF (reference sequence). This CDR3 is CATSRDGQSSYEQYF. The CDR3 coding sequence is TGTGCCACCAGCAGAGATGGACAGAGCTCCTACGAGCAGTACTTC. The complete variable domain, with remaining parts taken from reference TRBV15 and TRBJ2-7, reads DAMVIQNPRYQVTQFGKPVTLSCSQTLNHNVMYWYQQKSSQAPKLLFHYYDKDFNNEADTPDNFQSRRPNTSFCFLDIRSPGLGDTAMYLCATSRDGQSSYEQYFGPGTRLTVT.

V gene TRBV5-1 combines with J gene TRBJ2-5, with 10 bases aligning to TRBD2. CDR1 and CDR2 (germline): SGHRS, YFSETQ. This CDR3 region has 15 residues. The ends lost 2 bases at V and 1 base at J; junction bases unmatched: 2. The CDR3 loop reads CASSFGLAAQETQYF. The CDR3 DNA is TGCGCCAGCAGCTTTGGACTAGCGGCCCAAGAGACCCAGTACTTC.

The V gene is TRBV6-1, the J gene TRBJ2-6, with D perhaps TRBD1 (6 bases). The length of the CDR3 is 16 residues. V lost 8 bases and J 4 bases, leaving 18 bases between the germline ends. Germline V gene data show CDR1 as MNHNS and CDR2 as SASEGT. CDR3 DNA: TGTGCCAGCGACGTTCTAACAGGGACCGGGGCCAACGTCCTGACTTTC. This translates into CASDVLTGTGANVLTF.

The chain employs TRBV29-1 and TRBJ2-2, with no clear D. V lost 3 bases and J lost 5, with 10 bases in between. This CDR3 region has 13 residues. The germline V gene has CDR1 SQVTM and CDR2 ANQGSEA. Here the CDR3 reads CSVESQPTGELFF. CDR3 bases: TGCAGCGTTGAGAGTCAGCCAACCGGGGAGCTGTTTTTT.

The count of this clonotype is one. This chain connects TRBV29-1 to TRBJ2-5; 7 bases are shared with TRBD2. Per germline, CDR1 SQVTM and CDR2 ANQGSEA. Unmatched junction bases numbered 3, after V lost 6 bases and J lost 8 bases. The CDR3 is 10 residues long. The CDR3, as DNA: TGCAGCGTGGGGGAGGGTACCCAGTACTTC. Translated, it gives CSVGEGTQYF.

V gene TRBV20-1 combines with J gene TRBJ1-1; D not resolved. The germline V gene has CDR1 DFQATT and CDR2 SNEGSKA (reference sequence). V was pared by 1 base and J by 6 bases, with 15 bases between. This CDR3 contains 14 residues. The CDR3 DNA sequence: TGCAGTGCTAGAGGCCCGGTTACGGGTGCTGAAGCTTTCTTT. Translation gives CSARGPVTGAEAFF.

The genes are TRBV30 and TRBJ1-3; D call uncertain. Germline-derived CDR1 and CDR2 are GTSNPN and SVGIG (reference sequence). The CDR3 spans 14 residues. Trimming removed 2 bases at V and 0 bases at J, with 8 bases between. Here the CDR3 DNA reads TGTGCCTGGAGTCCCGGGCCCTCTGGAAACACCATATATTTT. It codes for CAWSPGPSGNTIYF. Drawing the rest from reference TRBV30 and TRBJ1-3, the complete variable domain is SQTIHQWPATLVQPVGSPLSLECTVEGTSNPNLYWYRQAAGRGLQLLFYSVGIGQISSEVPQNLSASRPQDRQFILSSKKLLLSDSGFYLCAWSPGPSGNTIYFGEGSWLTVV.

The J gene is TRBJ1-2, the V gene TRBV27; 7 positions agree with TRBD1. Trimming cost V 2 bases and J 8 bases; bases outside gene matches: 5. The CDR3 is made up of 13 amino acids. The germline V gene has CDR1 MNHEY and CDR2 SMNVEV (reference sequence). The CDR3 spells CASSLQGERGYTF. DNA of the CDR3: TGTGCCAGCAGTTTACAGGGGGAAAGAGGCTACACCTTC.

This chain links TRBV18 with TRBJ2-1; 10 nucleotides align to TRBD2. This CDR3 region has 16 residues. V lost 0 bases, J lost 7 bases, and 6 bases stayed unmatched. Germline CDR1 is KGHSH and CDR2 is LQKENI. CDR3 coding DNA: TGTGCCAGCTCACCACCCCTAGCGGGAGCTGGAAATGAGCAGTTCTTC. Protein sequence: CASSPPLAGAGNEQFF. Using reference TRBV18 and TRBJ2-1 for the parts outside the CDR3, the full variable domain is NAGVMQNPRHLVRRRGQEARLRCSPMKGHSHVYWYRQLPEEGLKFMVYLQKENIIDESGMPKERFSAEFPKEGPSILRIQQVVRGDSAAYFCASSPPLAGAGNEQFFGPGTRLTVL.

V gene TRBV7-9 combines with J gene TRBJ1-1; TRBD1 might be the D (5 bases). Germline V gene lookup returns CDR1 SEHNR and CDR2 FQNEAQ (reference sequence). The CDR3 contains 12 residues. Deletions cut 5 bases from V and 10 bases from J, with 14 bases between. The CDR3 DNA follows: TGTGCCAGCAGCGCAAGGAGGAGGGGAGCTTTCTTT. Encoded protein: CASSARRRGAFF.